These T cell receptor beta chains were read from a single sample in a study of T cells after yellow fever vaccination. TCRdb used MiXCR to reprocess the 5' RACE reads, holding one entry per CDR3 protein. The sample lists 300,000 to 400,000 distinct CDR3 sequences, 8.1% occurring once. The material sequenced was PBMCs, taken 35 to 50 days after the first yellow fever vaccination. The receptors derive from a man younger than 35 who received the YFV17D yellow fever vaccine. CDR3s include the opening cysteine and the closing phenylalanine or tryptophan. Part of the rows lack a size; the others show once, few, many or a class for expanded clones.

V gene	J gene	clone size	CDR3 protein
TRBV7-2	TRBJ1-3	many	CASSLVWDTSGNTIYF
TRBV12-3/TRBV12-4	TRBJ1-2	NA	CASTWTGVKLGYTF
TRBV20-1	TRBJ2-2	many	CSASPGYTGELFF
TRBV29-1	TRBJ2-4	NA	CSVRQGTLAKNIQYF
TRBV12-3/TRBV12-4	TRBJ1-5	many	CASRDSNNQPQHF
TRBV15	TRBJ1-5	many	CATSRADQPQHF
TRBV29-1	TRBJ1-4	NA	CSVGVNEKLFF
TRBV30	TRBJ2-1	few	CAWSVRGGGISYNEQFF
TRBV5-5	TRBJ2-5	NA	CASSFGPYREFGETQYF
TRBV24-1	TRBJ2-5	NA	CATSDIQETQYF
TRBV6-2/TRBV6-3	TRBJ2-1	NA	CASQTPQRSTYNEQFF
TRBV7-2	TRBJ2-7	few	CASSPGLAPVEQYF
TRBV11-2	TRBJ2-1	NA	CASSPLRRGWVPGNEQFF
TRBV12-3/TRBV12-4	TRBJ1-5	few	CASSWRGTNNQPQHF
TRBV19	TRBJ1-1	NA	CASSIRDGEAFF
TRBV12-3/TRBV12-4	TRBJ2-3	NA	CASSLDITDTQYF
TRBV12-3/TRBV12-4	TRBJ2-1	NA	CASSFSGSSGGKYEQFF
TRBV4-2	TRBJ2-5	few	CASSARGTSGEEEETQYF
TRBV29-1	TRBJ1-6	NA	CGVSYNSPLHF
TRBV20-1	TRBJ1-2	few	CSAPERTNYGYTF
TRBV15	TRBJ2-5	few	CATSTTPGVGETQYF
TRBV7-2	TRBJ2-1	few	CASSLAGTTYNEQFF
TRBV7-2	TRBJ2-3	NA	CASSPRNTDTQYF
TRBV6-1	TRBJ1-5	many	CASSVDRGQPQHF
TRBV5-4	TRBJ1-5	NA	CASSLSGGVSNQPQHF
TRBV6-5	TRBJ1-5	few	CASSYSTGHNQPQHF
TRBV7-2	TRBJ1-3	few	CASTLRGGGNTIYF
TRBV6-2/TRBV6-3	TRBJ1-1	few	CASFKGGVNEAFF
TRBV20-1	TRBJ1-2	few	CSARDPAGYGYTF
TRBV20-1	TRBJ2-1	few	CSASEGGRSYNEQFF
TRBV4-3	TRBJ1-5	few	CASSQGVVGPNSNQPQHF
TRBV5-1	TRBJ1-2	NA	CASSPTTDFNYGYTF
TRBV5-1	TRBJ1-1	NA	CASSPSGTNTEAFF
TRBV29-1	TRBJ1-2	few	CSGGPGQGDGYTF
TRBV5-5	TRBJ2-3	few	CASSLLQRPTGGTDTQYF
TRBV12-3/TRBV12-4	TRBJ2-5	few	CASSLIASQETQYF
TRBV7-2	TRBJ2-7	many	CASSPGLGEIYEQYF
TRBV6-6	TRBJ1-1	few	CASRTDRVRAFF
TRBV29-1	TRBJ1-5	many	CSVAWGYDQPQHF
TRBV3-1	TRBJ1-1	many	CASSQDGAAEAFF
TRBV6-6	TRBJ2-3	many	CASSYSIPDTQYF
TRBV27	TRBJ2-1	few	CASRTGTYNEQFF
TRBV12-3/TRBV12-4	TRBJ1-1	few	CASSLMGTGGTEAFF
TRBV11-2	TRBJ1-1	few	CASSLLTVREAFF
TRBV6-1	TRBJ1-5	many	CASSPLTSEQPQHF